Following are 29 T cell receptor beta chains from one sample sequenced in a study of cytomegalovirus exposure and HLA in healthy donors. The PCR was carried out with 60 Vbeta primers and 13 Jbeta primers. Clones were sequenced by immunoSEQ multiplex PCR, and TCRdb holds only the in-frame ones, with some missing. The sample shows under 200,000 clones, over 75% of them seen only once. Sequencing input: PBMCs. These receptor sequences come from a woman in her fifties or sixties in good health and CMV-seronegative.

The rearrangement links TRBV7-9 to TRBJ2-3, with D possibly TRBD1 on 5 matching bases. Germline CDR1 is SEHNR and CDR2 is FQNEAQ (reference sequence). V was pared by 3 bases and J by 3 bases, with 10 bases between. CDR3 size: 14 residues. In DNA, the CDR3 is TGTGCCAGCAGCTTCAGGGTTTTTACAGATACGCAGTATTTT. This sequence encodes CASSFRVFTDTQYF.

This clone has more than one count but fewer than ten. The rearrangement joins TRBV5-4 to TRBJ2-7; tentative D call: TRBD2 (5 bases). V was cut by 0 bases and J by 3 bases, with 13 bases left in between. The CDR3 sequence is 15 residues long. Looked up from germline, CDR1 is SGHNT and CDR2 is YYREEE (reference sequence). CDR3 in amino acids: CASSLASLAGYEQYF. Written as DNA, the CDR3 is TGTGCCAGCAGCTTGGCCTCCCTAGCCGGCTACGAGCAGTACTTC.

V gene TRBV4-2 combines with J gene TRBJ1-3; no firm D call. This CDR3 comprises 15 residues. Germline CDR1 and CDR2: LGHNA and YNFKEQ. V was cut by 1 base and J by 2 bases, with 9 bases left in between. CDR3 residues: CASSQVVGAGNTIYF. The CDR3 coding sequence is TGTGCCAGCAGCCAAGTGGTCGGGGCTGGAAACACCATATATTTT.

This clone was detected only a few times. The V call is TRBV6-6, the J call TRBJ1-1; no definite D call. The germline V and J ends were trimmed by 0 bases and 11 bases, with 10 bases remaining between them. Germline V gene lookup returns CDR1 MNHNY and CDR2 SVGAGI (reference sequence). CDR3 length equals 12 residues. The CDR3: CASSYSSGSAFF. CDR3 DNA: TGTGCCAGCAGTTACTCTTCCGGTTCGGCTTTCTTT.

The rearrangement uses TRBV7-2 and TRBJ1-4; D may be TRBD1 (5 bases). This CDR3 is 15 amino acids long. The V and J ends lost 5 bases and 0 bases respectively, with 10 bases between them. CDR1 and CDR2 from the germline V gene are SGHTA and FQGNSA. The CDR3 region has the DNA TGTGCCAGCAGCCCAGGGCCCACAACTAATGAAAAACTGTTTTTT. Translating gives CASSPGPTTNEKLFF.

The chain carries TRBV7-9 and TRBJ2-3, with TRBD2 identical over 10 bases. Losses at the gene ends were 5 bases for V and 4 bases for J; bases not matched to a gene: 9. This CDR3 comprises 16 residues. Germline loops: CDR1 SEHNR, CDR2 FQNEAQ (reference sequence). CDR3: CASSTQRGGISDTQYF. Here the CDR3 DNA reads TGTGCCAGCAGCACCCAGCGGGGGGGGATTTCAGATACGCAGTATTTT.

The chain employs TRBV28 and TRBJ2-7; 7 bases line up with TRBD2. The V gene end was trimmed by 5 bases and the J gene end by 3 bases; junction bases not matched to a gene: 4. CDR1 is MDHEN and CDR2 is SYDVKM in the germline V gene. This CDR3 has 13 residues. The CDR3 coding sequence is TGTGCCAGCAGTCTAGGACTAGACTACGAGCAGTACTTC. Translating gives CASSLGLDYEQYF.

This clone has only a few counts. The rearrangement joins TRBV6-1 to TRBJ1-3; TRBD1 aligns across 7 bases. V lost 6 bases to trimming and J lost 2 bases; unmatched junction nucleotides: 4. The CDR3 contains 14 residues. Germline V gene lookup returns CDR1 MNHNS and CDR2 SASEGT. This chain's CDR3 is CASRPDRAGNTIYF. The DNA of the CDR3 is TGTGCCAGCAGACCCGACAGGGCTGGAAACACCATATATTTT.

The CDR3, as DNA: TGTGCCAGTAGTATTCGGGACAGGTTCTACGAGCAGTACTTC. This translates into CASSIRDRFYEQYF. The chain links TRBV19 to TRBJ2-7; TRBD1 aligns across 8 bases. Germline-derived CDR1 and CDR2 are LNHDA and SQIVND (reference sequence). V shed 3 bases, J shed 3 bases, and the junction held 4 bases outside the gene matches. The CDR3 totals 14 residues.

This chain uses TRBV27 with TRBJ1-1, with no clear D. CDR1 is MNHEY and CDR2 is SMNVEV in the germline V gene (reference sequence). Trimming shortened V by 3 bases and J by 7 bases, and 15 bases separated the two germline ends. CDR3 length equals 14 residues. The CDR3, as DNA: TGTGCCAGCAGTTTTCGCGATAGAGGTTTTGAAGCTTTCTTT. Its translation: CASSFRDRGFEAFF.

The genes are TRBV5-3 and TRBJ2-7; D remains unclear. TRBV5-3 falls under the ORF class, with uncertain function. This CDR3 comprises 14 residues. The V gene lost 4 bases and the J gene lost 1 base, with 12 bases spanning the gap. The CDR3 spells CARSPVERSYEQYF. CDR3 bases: TGTGCCAGAAGCCCTGTTGAGCGTTCCTACGAGCAGTACTTC.

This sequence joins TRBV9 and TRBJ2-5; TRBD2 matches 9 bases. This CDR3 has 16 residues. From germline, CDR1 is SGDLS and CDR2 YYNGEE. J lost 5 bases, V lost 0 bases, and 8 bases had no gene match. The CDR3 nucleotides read TGTGCCAGCAGCGTAGACAGCGGGGGGCCGGGGGAGACCCAGTACTTC. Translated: CASSVDSGGPGETQYF.

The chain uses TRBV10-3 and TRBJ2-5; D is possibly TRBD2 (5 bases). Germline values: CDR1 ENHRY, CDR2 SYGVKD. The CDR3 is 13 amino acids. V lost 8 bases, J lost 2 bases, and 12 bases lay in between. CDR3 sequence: CAIRGNSQETQYF. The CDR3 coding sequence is TGTGCCATCCGAGGGAATAGTCAAGAGACCCAGTACTTC.

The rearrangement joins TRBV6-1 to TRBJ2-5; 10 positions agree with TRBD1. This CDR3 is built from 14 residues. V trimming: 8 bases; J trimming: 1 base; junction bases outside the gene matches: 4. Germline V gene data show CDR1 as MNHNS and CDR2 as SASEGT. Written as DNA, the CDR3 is TGTGCCAGCCTGACAGGGGGCATCCAAGAGACCCAGTACTTC. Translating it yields CASLTGGIQETQYF.

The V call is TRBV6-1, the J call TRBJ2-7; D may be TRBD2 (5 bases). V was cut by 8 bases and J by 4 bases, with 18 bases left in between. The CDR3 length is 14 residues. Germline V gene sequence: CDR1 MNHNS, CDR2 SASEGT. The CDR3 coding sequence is TGTGCCAGCCGCTTGAGCAACTGGGAGTACGAGCAGTACTTC. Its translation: CASRLSNWEYEQYF.

The CDR3: CARSLQQGEITYNEKLFF. The CDR3 DNA sequence: TGTGCCAGAAGCTTACAACAGGGGGAAATTACTTATAATGAAAAACTGTTTTTT. The chain carries TRBV5-3 and TRBJ1-4; 8 positions agree with TRBD1. TRBV5-3 is placed among ORFs of uncertain function. V was pared by 2 bases and J by 4 bases, with 13 bases of the junction left unmatched. There are 18 residues in the CDR3.

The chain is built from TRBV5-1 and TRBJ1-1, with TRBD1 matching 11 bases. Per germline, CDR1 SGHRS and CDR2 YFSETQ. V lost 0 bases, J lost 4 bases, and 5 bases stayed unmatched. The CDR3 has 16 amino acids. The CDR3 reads CASSLGTGGRGTEAFF. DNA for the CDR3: TGCGCCAGCAGCTTGGGGACAGGGGGCAGGGGCACTGAAGCTTTCTTT.

The CDR3 protein is CATRDTSFNEQFF. CDR3 coding DNA: TGTGCCACCCGGGACACTAGTTTCAATGAGCAGTTCTTC. The V and J genes are TRBV15 and TRBJ2-1, with D possibly TRBD1 on 6 matching bases. The ends were cut back, 8 bases at V and 6 bases at J, with 14 bases in the middle. Per germline, CDR1 LNHNV and CDR2 YYDKDF (reference sequence). CDR3 length: 13 amino acids.

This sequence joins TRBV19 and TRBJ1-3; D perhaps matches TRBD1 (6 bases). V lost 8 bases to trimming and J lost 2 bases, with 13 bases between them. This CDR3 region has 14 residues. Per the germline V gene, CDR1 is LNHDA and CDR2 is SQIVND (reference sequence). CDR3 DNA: TGTGCCAGTTCCACCCAGGGGACTGGAAACACCATATATTTT. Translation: CASSTQGTGNTIYF. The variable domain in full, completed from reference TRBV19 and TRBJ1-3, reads DGGITQSPKYLFRKEGQNVTLSCEQNLNHDAMYWYRQDPGQGLRLIYYSQIVNDFQKGDIAEGYSVSREKKESFPLTVTSAQKNPTAFYLCASSTQGTGNTIYFGEGSWLTVV.

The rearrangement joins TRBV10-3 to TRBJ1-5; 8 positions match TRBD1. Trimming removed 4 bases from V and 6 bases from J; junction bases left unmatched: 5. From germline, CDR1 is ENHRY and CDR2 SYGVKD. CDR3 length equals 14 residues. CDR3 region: CAISVQGASQPQHF. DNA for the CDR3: TGTGCCATCAGTGTGCAGGGGGCGAGTCAGCCCCAGCATTTT.

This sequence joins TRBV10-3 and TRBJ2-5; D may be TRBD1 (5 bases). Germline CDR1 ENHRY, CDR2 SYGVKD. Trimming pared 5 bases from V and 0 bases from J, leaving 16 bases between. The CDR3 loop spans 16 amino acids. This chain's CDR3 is CAISLGHNPYQETQYF. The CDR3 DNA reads TGTGCCATCAGTTTAGGACACAACCCGTACCAAGAGACCCAGTACTTC.

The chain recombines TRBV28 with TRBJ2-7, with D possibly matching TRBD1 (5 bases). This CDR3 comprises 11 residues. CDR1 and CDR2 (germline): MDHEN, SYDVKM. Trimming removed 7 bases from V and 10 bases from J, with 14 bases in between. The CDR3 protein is CASKETVGQYF. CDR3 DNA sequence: TGTGCCAGCAAGGAGACAGTGGGACAGTACTTC.

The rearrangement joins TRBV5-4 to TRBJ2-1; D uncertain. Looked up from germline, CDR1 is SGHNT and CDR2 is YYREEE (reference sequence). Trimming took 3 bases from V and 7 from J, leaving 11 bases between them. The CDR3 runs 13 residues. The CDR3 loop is CASSSPSSNEQFF. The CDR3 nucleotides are TGTGCCAGCAGCTCTCCTAGTTCAAATGAGCAGTTCTTC.

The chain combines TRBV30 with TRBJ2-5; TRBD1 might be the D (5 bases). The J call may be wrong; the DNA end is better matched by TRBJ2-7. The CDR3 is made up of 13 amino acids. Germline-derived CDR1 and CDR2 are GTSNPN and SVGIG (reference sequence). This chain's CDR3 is CAWSVRTFYEQYF. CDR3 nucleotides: TGTGCCTGGAGTGTAAGGACATTCTACGAGCAGTACTTC.

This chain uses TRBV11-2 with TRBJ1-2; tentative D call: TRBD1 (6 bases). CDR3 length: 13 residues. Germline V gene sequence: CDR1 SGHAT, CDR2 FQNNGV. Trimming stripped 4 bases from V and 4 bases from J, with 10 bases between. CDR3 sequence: CASSSRDTYGYTF. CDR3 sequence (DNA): TGTGCCAGCAGCTCTCGGGACACCTATGGCTACACCTTC. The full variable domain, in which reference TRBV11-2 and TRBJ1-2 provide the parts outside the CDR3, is EAGVAQSPRYKIIEKRQSVAFWCNPISGHATLYWYQQILGQGPKLLIQFQNNGVVDDSQLPKDRFSAERLKGVDSTLKIQPAKLEDSAVYLCASSSRDTYGYTFGSGTRLTVV.

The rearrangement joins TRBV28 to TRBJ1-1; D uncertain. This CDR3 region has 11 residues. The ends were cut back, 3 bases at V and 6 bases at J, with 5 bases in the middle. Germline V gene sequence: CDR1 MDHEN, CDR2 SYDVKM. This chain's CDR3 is CASSFQAEAFF. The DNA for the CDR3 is TGTGCCAGCAGTTTCCAGGCTGAAGCTTTCTTT.

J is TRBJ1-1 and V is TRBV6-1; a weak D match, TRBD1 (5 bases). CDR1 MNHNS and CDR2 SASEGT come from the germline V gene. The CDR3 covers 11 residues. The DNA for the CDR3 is TGTGCTAGCCAGGGAGGCACTGAAGCTTTCTTT. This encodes CASQGGTEAFF.

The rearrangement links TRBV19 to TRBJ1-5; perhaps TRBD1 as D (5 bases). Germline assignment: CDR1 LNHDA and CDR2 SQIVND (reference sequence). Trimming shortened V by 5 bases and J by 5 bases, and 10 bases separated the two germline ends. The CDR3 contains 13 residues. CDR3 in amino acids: CASSLTGYQPQHF. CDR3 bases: TGTGCCAGTAGTTTAACAGGTTATCAGCCCCAGCATTTT.

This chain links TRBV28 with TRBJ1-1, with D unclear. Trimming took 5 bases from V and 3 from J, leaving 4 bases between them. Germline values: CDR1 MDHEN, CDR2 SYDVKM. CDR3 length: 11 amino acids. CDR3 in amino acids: CASSPHTEAFF. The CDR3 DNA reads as TGTGCCAGCAGTCCTCACACTGAAGCTTTCTTT.